Following are 22 T cell receptor beta chains from one sample sequenced in a study of blood T cell repertoires in COVID-19. Repertoires were generated with immunoSEQ multiplex PCR, while TCRdb's copy carries only in-frame clones and drops some. The table lists approximately 300,000 clones, about nine tenths of them singletons. The sample was PBMCs or T cells enriched from blood (not recorded which). The source is a woman between 18 and 29 years old who had recovered from COVID-19.

The CDR3 DNA follows: TGCGCCACCCCCTTCAGGGGAGATGCTGGCTACACCTTC. It is translated as CATPFRGDAGYTF. The chain links TRBV10-1 to TRBJ1-2; tentatively, D is TRBD1 (6 bases). Trimming shortened V by 10 bases and J by 7 bases, and 19 bases separated the two germline ends. Germline-derived CDR1 and CDR2 are WNHNN and SYGVQD (reference sequence). CDR3 length equals 13 residues.

The genes are TRBV14 and TRBJ1-1; D not certain. CDR3 length equals 13 residues. The V end was cut by 6 bases, the J end by 0 bases, with 8 bases between. Per the germline V gene, CDR1 is SGHDN and CDR2 is FVKESK. Written as DNA, the CDR3 is TGTGCCAGCAGACAGCTTCTGAACACTGAAGCTTTCTTT. Protein product: CASRQLLNTEAFF.

This clone was observed a handful of times. Written as DNA, the CDR3 is TGTGCCAGCACCCCGGGACAGATATCTGGGGCCAACGTCCTGACTTTC. Its protein is CASTPGQISGANVLTF. This chain connects TRBV28 to TRBJ2-6, with TRBD1 matching over 7 bases. V lost 7 bases, J lost 1 base, and 7 bases stayed unmatched. Germline loops: CDR1 MDHEN, CDR2 SYDVKM. The CDR3 totals 16 residues.

As regards this clone: This CDR3 is also generated by other DNA sequences in the sample. The chain employs TRBV19 and TRBJ2-5; D not certain. Germline assignment: CDR1 LNHDA and CDR2 SQIVND (reference sequence). CDR3 length equals 11 residues. Trimming pared 3 bases from V and 4 bases from J, leaving 3 bases between. CDR3 region: CASSIRETQYF. The CDR3, as DNA: TGTGCCAGTAGTATTAGAGAGACCCAGTACTTC.

The V and J genes are TRBV12-3 or TRBV12-4 and TRBJ1-2, with D perhaps matching TRBD1 (5 bases). V was pared by 3 bases and J by 8 bases, with 10 bases between. The CDR3 totals 12 residues. CDR3 in amino acids: CASSFQGSGYTF. The CDR3 DNA reads as TGTGCCAGCAGTTTCCAGGGATCCGGCTACACCTTC.

This clone was picked up a small number of times. V and J are TRBV3-1 (or the pseudogene TRBV3-2) and TRBJ1-2; 7 nucleotides align to TRBD1. With V trimmed by 1 base and J by 8 bases, 10 bases remained unmatched. CDR3 length equals 15 residues. Germline lookup yields CDR1 LGHDT and CDR2 YNNKEL (reference sequence). CDR3 coding DNA: TGTGCCAGCAGCCAAGGGACAGGTGCCGGAGGAGGCTACACCTTC. Amino acid sequence: CASSQGTGAGGGYTF.

The chain employs TRBV11-2 and TRBJ1-2; D not certain. Germline-derived CDR1 and CDR2 are SGHAT and FQNNGV. The V and J ends lost 4 bases and 3 bases respectively, with 6 bases between them. The CDR3 is made up of 12 amino acids. The CDR3 loop is CASSSQYYGYTF. The CDR3 DNA is TGTGCCAGCAGCTCACAGTACTATGGCTACACCTTC.

The gene calls are TRBV30 and TRBJ1-2, with 7 nucleotides matching TRBD1. This CDR3 region has 12 residues. J lost 8 bases, V lost 5 bases, and 8 bases had no gene match. In germline, CDR1 is GTSNPN, CDR2 SVGIG (reference sequence). The CDR3 spells CAWGRQGIGYTF. The CDR3 region has the DNA TGTGCCTGGGGGAGACAGGGAATCGGCTACACCTTC.

The chain carries TRBV19 and TRBJ2-7, with a tentative D call TRBD2 (6 bases). The V end lost 1 base, the J end lost 5 bases, and 15 bases lay between the germline ends. This CDR3 is built from 15 residues. In germline, CDR1 is LNHDA, CDR2 SQIVND (reference sequence). DNA of the CDR3: TGTGCCAGTAGTATAGGCCCCGGACTACTTGACGAGCAGTACTTC. This encodes CASSIGPGLLDEQYF.

This chain links TRBV25-1 with TRBJ2-5; 8 positions match TRBD1. Germline assignment: CDR1 MGHDK and CDR2 SYGVNS. CDR3 length: 15 residues. With V trimmed by 4 bases and J by 3 bases, 7 bases remained unmatched. Here the CDR3 DNA reads TGTGCCAGCAGTGTTTTGACAGGGGTGGAAGAGACCCAGTACTTC. This codes for CASSVLTGVEETQYF.

V and J are TRBV30 and TRBJ2-3; TRBD2 matches 12 bases. The V gene's germline CDR1 is GTSNPN and CDR2 SVGIG (reference sequence). The ends lost 4 bases at V and 3 bases at J; junction bases unmatched: 5. This CDR3 comprises 15 residues. The CDR3 region has the DNA TGTGCCTGGAACGAACTAGCGGGAGGAACAGATACGCAGTATTTT. Translating it yields CAWNELAGGTDTQYF.

The J gene is TRBJ1-5, the V gene TRBV6-1; perhaps TRBD1 as D (6 bases). This CDR3 has 17 residues. In germline, CDR1 is MNHNS, CDR2 SASEGT. Trimming stripped 0 bases from V and 2 bases from J, with 14 bases between. The CDR3 bases are TGTGCCAGCAGTGAAGCGGGGGGGGCGCGAGGCAATCAGCCCCAGCATTTT. Amino acids: CASSEAGGARGNQPQHF.

The V call is TRBV5-1, the J call TRBJ1-6; TRBD1 aligns across 9 bases. The CDR3 loop spans 15 amino acids. V was pared by 2 bases and J by 10 bases, with 7 bases of the junction left unmatched. Per germline, CDR1 SGHRS and CDR2 YFSETQ. CDR3 bases: TGCGCCAGCAGCTTTGGGACAGGGTTTGAATCACCCCTCCACTTT. Translated: CASSFGTGFESPLHF.

The chain uses TRBV7-9 and TRBJ2-7; a weak D match, TRBD2 (7 bases). The CDR3 runs 14 residues. V dropped 2 bases and J dropped 0 bases, with 8 bases sitting between them. CDR1 SEHNR and CDR2 FQNEAQ come from the germline V gene (reference sequence). The CDR3, as DNA: TGTGCCAGCAGCTTACGGGGGGCCTCCTACGAGCAGTACTTC. Protein: CASSLRGASYEQYF.

The J gene is TRBJ2-1, the V gene TRBV9; possible D gene TRBD1, 5 bases. Germline V gives CDR1 SGDLS, CDR2 YYNGEE. This CDR3 contains 16 residues. The V and J ends lost 4 bases and 7 bases respectively, with 21 bases between them. Here the CDR3 DNA reads TGTGCCAGCAGCAACCCGCTGAATCAGGGCCGTAATGAGCAGTTCTTC. Protein: CASSNPLNQGRNEQFF. Filled out from reference TRBV9 and TRBJ2-1, the complete variable domain reads DSGVTQTPKHLITATGQRVTLRCSPRSGDLSVYWYQQSLDQGLQFLIQYYNGEERAKGNILERFSAQQFPDLHSELNLSSLELGDSALYFCASSNPLNQGRNEQFFGPGTRLTVL.

The chain links TRBV10-3 to TRBJ2-2, with a tentative D call TRBD2 (6 bases). Trimming shortened V by 6 bases and J by 0 bases, and 14 bases separated the two germline ends. The V gene's germline CDR1 is ENHRY and CDR2 SYGVKD. The CDR3 sequence is 16 residues long. The CDR3 is CAIRGGDTSNTGELFF. CDR3 coding DNA: TGTGCCATCAGGGGGGGAGACACTTCGAACACCGGGGAGCTGTTTTTT.

The CDR3 DNA reads TGTGCCAGCAGCTATAGACAGGCGAACACTGAAGCTTTCTTT. It specifies CASSYRQANTEAFF. This chain uses TRBV11-2 with TRBJ1-1; D may be TRBD1 (6 bases). In germline, CDR1 is SGHAT, CDR2 FQNNGV. This CDR3 is built from 14 residues. V shed 4 bases and J shed 1 base, with 10 bases lying between them.

The chain uses TRBV13 and TRBJ1-2, with 10 bases that match TRBD1. V shed 1 base and J 4 bases; nucleotides not matched to a gene: 3. The CDR3 has 15 residues. Germline loops: CDR1 PRHDT, CDR2 FYEKMQ (reference sequence). The CDR3 region has the DNA TGTGCCAGCAGCTTAGTCGGGACAGGGGTCTATGGCTACACCTTC. It is translated as CASSLVGTGVYGYTF.

The chain recombines TRBV6-5 with TRBJ2-7, with D maybe TRBD1 (5 bases). The CDR3 is 14 residues long. V was trimmed by 5 bases and J by 5 bases, leaving 16 bases between them. Germline-derived CDR1 and CDR2 are MNHEY and SVGAGI. The CDR3: CASSTTGPINEQYF. CDR3 sequence (DNA): TGTGCCAGCAGTACCACAGGACCGATAAACGAGCAGTACTTC.

The chain couples TRBV28 to TRBJ2-1; TRBD2 aligns across 8 bases. With 2 bases clipped from V and 8 bases from J, the junction kept 2 bases outside the gene matches. This CDR3 has 13 residues. CDR1 is MDHEN and CDR2 is SYDVKM in the germline V gene. The CDR3 bases are TGTGCCAGCAGTTTAGGAGCGGGAGATGAGCAGTTCTTC. Translated, it gives CASSLGAGDEQFF.

The CDR3 here is CAWSVQEQFF. CDR3 sequence (DNA): TGTGCCTGGAGTGTACAGGAGCAGTTCTTC. The rearrangement uses TRBV30 and TRBJ2-1; no reliable D call. Germline CDR1 reads GTSNPN; CDR2 reads SVGIG (reference sequence). V was shortened by 0 bases and J by 10 bases, with 4 bases between the two germline ends. The CDR3 spans 10 residues.

This clone occurred once. V and J are TRBV11-2 and TRBJ2-1; 10 bases fit TRBD2. This CDR3 contains 15 residues. CDR1 and CDR2 from the germline V gene are SGHAT and FQNNGV. The V gene end was trimmed by 5 bases and the J gene end by 8 bases; junction bases not matched to a gene: 9. The CDR3 loop is CASSPRLAGAYEQFF. The CDR3, as DNA: TGTGCCAGCAGCCCCAGGCTAGCGGGGGCCTATGAGCAGTTCTTC.